These T cell receptor beta chains were read from a single sample in a study of CD8 T cells in Susac syndrome. TCRdb reprocessed the immunoSEQ multiplex PCR reads via MiXCR and lists one record per CDR3 protein. The table includes about 140,000 distinct CDR3 sequences, approximately 95% detected once. Sequencing used CD4+ T cells from PBMCs. The receptor source for this set is a human donor with multiple sclerosis. The CDR3 runs from the conserved cysteine through the conserved F or W. The D gene is left open where the match is weak. Rows may omit the clone size; those that give it use once, few, many or a size class.

12	NA	TRBV20-1	TRBJ2-7	NA	CSAPRTEYEQYF	TGCAGTGCCCCCAGGACAGAATACGAGCAGTACTTC
18	NA	TRBV20-1	TRBJ2-1	NA	CSARGTTERDLRQVEQFF	TGCAGTGCTAGAGGGACGACCGAGCGAGACCTCCGGCAGGTTGAGCAGTTCTTC
15	NA	TRBV7-9	TRBJ2-2	NA	CANLRLGANTGELFF	TGTGCCAACCTCCGGTTGGGGGCGAACACCGGGGAGCTGTTTTTT
15	once	TRBV3-1	TRBJ2-7	NA	CASSQGWRGTYEQYF	TGTGCCAGCAGCCAAGGTTGGAGGGGAACCTACGAGCAGTACTTC
13	NA	TRBV20-1	TRBJ1-2	TRBD1	CSAPGQGADGYTF	TGCAGTGCCCCCGGACAGGGGGCCGATGGCTACACCTTC
13	once	TRBV9	TRBJ2-1	NA	CASSVAQISEQFF	TGTGCCAGCAGCGTAGCCCAGATTAGCGAGCAGTTCTTC
12	NA	TRBV7-8	TRBJ2-3	NA	CASGPRTDTQYF	TGTGCCAGTGGACCCCGCACAGATACGCAGTATTTT
15	once	TRBV4-1	TRBJ2-2	NA	CASSQVTSLPGELFF	TGCGCCAGCAGCCAAGTCACTAGCCTCCCCGGGGAGCTGTTTTTT
16	NA	TRBV29-1	TRBJ2-1	TRBD1	CSVEAGGQGAYNEQFF	TGCAGCGTTGAAGCAGGGGGACAGGGGGCGTACAATGAGCAGTTCTTC
15	NA	TRBV15	TRBJ1-1	TRBD1	CATSTGTGDGTEAFF	TGTGCCACCAGCACCGGGACAGGGGATGGAACTGAAGCTTTCTTT
14	NA	TRBV20-1	TRBJ2-1	TRBD2	CSATVIAGDNEQFF	TGCAGTGCTACCGTCATAGCGGGAGACAATGAGCAGTTCTTC
15	once	TRBV27	TRBJ1-2	NA	CASSFNPQTNYGYTF	TGTGCCAGCAGTTTCAACCCTCAGACAAACTATGGCTACACCTTC
16	NA	TRBV12-3/TRBV12-4	TRBJ2-1	NA	CASSPSVVSIYNEQFF	TGTGCCAGCAGTCCCTCAGTGGTCTCGATATACAATGAGCAGTTCTTC
17	NA	TRBV20-1	TRBJ2-4	TRBD2	CSATKTSGGPAKNIQYF	TGCAGTGCTACAAAGACTAGCGGGGGTCCAGCCAAAAACATTCAGTACTTC
12	NA	TRBV15	TRBJ1-1	NA	CATSRVSTEAFF	TGTGCCACCAGCAGAGTGAGCACTGAAGCTTTCTTT
14	NA	TRBV6-5	TRBJ2-7	NA	CASSYSIGAYEQYF	TGTGCCAGCAGTTACTCGATCGGCGCCTACGAGCAGTACTTC
13	NA	TRBV28	TRBJ2-3	NA	CASSSLGGDTQYF	TGTGCCAGCAGTTCGCTTGGGGGAGATACGCAGTATTTT
15	NA	TRBV20-1	TRBJ2-1	NA	CSATDRRGSYNEQFF	TGCAGTGCTACCGACAGGCGCGGCTCCTACAATGAGCAGTTCTTC
14	NA	TRBV25-1	TRBJ2-7	NA	CASSETGSAYEQYF	TGTGCCAGCAGTGAAACCGGGAGTGCCTACGAGCAGTACTTC
11	NA	TRBV14	TRBJ2-5	NA	CASSQVGTQYF	TGTGCCAGCAGCCAAGTGGGGACCCAGTACTTC
15	NA	TRBV20-1	TRBJ1-6	NA	CSASSFTAYNSPLHF	TGCAGTGCTAGTTCGTTCACCGCTTATAATTCACCCCTCCACTTT
15	NA	TRBV9	TRBJ2-5	NA	CASSVDPGVRETQYF	TGTGCCAGCAGCGTAGACCCGGGAGTAAGGGAGACCCAGTACTTC
14	NA	TRBV29-1	TRBJ2-2	TRBD1	CSVKGQGVTGELFF	TGCAGCGTCAAGGGACAGGGGGTGACCGGGGAGCTGTTTTTT
14	NA	TRBV20-1	TRBJ1-2	NA	CSARPVVVELGYTF	TGCAGTGCAAGGCCGGTGGTGGTGGAACTAGGCTACACCTTC
16	NA	TRBV9	TRBJ2-3	TRBD2	CASSQLAGGSTDTQYF	TGTGCCAGCAGCCAGCTAGCGGGGGGGAGCACAGATACGCAGTATTTT
13	NA	TRBV9	TRBJ2-7	NA	CASRYTGLTEQYF	TGTGCCAGCAGGTATACGGGACTGACGGAGCAGTACTTC
15	NA	TRBV12-3/TRBV12-4	TRBJ1-1	NA	CASSLLAGPNTEAFF	TGTGCCAGCAGTTTACTGGCAGGGCCGAACACTGAAGCTTTCTTT
15	NA	TRBV19	TRBJ2-1	TRBD1	CASRMDRARNNEQFF	TGTGCCAGTAGGATGGACAGGGCGCGGAACAATGAGCAGTTCTTC
17	NA	TRBV28	TRBJ2-3	NA	CASSNFGGRTSTDTQYF	TGTGCCAGCAGTAACTTCGGGGGCCGAACTAGCACAGATACGCAGTATTTT
15	NA	TRBV9	TRBJ1-1	TRBD1	CASSARTGGSTEAFF	TGTGCCAGCAGCGCTCGGACAGGGGGCTCCACTGAAGCTTTCTTT
17	NA	TRBV27	TRBJ2-6	NA	CASKLIGLSSGANVLTF	TGTGCCAGCAAACTCATCGGACTGAGCTCTGGGGCCAACGTCCTGACTTTC
12	NA	TRBV5-6	TRBJ2-1	NA	CASSSLVIEQFF	TGTGCCAGCAGCTCTCTAGTGATTGAGCAGTTCTTC
13	NA	TRBV27	TRBJ2-7	NA	CASSPRWHEEQYF	TGTGCCAGCAGTCCCCGTTGGCATGAGGAGCAGTACTTC
16	NA	TRBV7-9	TRBJ2-1	NA	CASSPHRVYSYNEQFF	TGTGCCAGCAGCCCGCACAGGGTATACTCCTACAATGAGCAGTTCTTC
16	NA	TRBV5-6	TRBJ2-6	NA	CASSNIQGSGANVLTF	TGTGCCAGCAGCAACATACAGGGAAGCGGGGCCAACGTCCTGACTTTC
13	NA	TRBV29-1	TRBJ2-3	NA	CSVSSGSIDTQYF	TGCAGCGTTTCGTCAGGGTCTATAGATACGCAGTATTTT
13	NA	TRBV30	TRBJ1-1	TRBD1	CAWRYRGRSEAFF	TGTGCCTGGAGGTACAGGGGGCGATCTGAAGCTTTCTTT
16	NA	TRBV28	TRBJ2-3	NA	CASSTRTPGDTDTQYF	TGTGCCAGCAGTACCCGGACACCAGGAGACACAGATACGCAGTATTTT
15	NA	TRBV12-3/TRBV12-4	TRBJ2-2	TRBD1	CASSPRDSFTGELFF	TGTGCCAGCAGTCCCCGGGACAGCTTTACCGGGGAGCTGTTTTTT
16	NA	TRBV24-1	TRBJ2-1	TRBD2	CATSDGLAGALDEQFF	TGTGCCACCAGTGATGGACTAGCGGGGGCTCTGGATGAGCAGTTCTTC
13	NA	TRBV6-6	TRBJ2-7	NA	CASSYEGPTEQYF	TGTGCCAGCAGTTACGAGGGTCCCACCGAGCAGTACTTC
14	NA	TRBV29-1	TRBJ2-7	TRBD2	CSVGTSRTGYEQYF	TGCAGCGTAGGGACTAGTCGGACGGGCTACGAGCAGTACTTC
16	NA	TRBV2	TRBJ1-1	NA	CASSDEAIMLNTEAFF	TGTGCCAGCAGTGACGAAGCGATCATGCTGAACACTGAAGCTTTCTTT
13	NA	TRBV24-1	TRBJ2-1	NA	CATSLGGDNEQFF	TGTGCCACCAGTCTAGGAGGCGACAATGAGCAGTTCTTC
15	NA	TRBV6-6	TRBJ2-7	TRBD1	CASSQTRQGAYEQYF	TGTGCCAGCAGTCAAACCAGACAGGGGGCCTACGAGCAGTACTTC
14	NA	TRBV12-3/TRBV12-4	TRBJ2-7	TRBD2	CASSRLAGNYEQYF	TGTGCCAGCAGCCGCCTAGCGGGGAACTACGAGCAGTACTTC